The 25 T cell receptor beta chains listed next were all sequenced from one sample in a study of CD8+CD57+ T cells in acquired aplastic anemia. The TCR beta profiling, which covered VDJ combination and CDR3 sequence, was carried out using genomic DNA as the template. Using its own MiXCR run on the reads, TCRdb lists one record per CDR3 protein. This sample has about 190,000 distinct CDR3 sequences, with less than 70% found just once. Sequenced material: sorted CD4+, CD8+, or CD8+CD57+ T cells (not recorded which) from PBMCs. The receptors shown here come from a human donor in good health, serving as a control.

The gene calls are TRBV5-6 and TRBJ2-5, with a weak D call TRBD2 (6 bases). This CDR3 contains 15 residues. Germline CDR1 reads SGHDT; CDR2 reads YYEEEE. The V and J ends lost 4 bases and 3 bases respectively, with 16 bases between them. CDR3 DNA sequence: TGTGCCAGCAGCCATGGGGGGACTTTTGAAGAGACCCAGTACTTC. It specifies CASSHGGTFEETQYF.

The chain is built from TRBV2 and TRBJ1-6; D uncertain. Germline V CDR1 and CDR2: SNHLY, FYNNEI. The CDR3 is 13 residues long. V gave up 1 base and J gave up 13 bases, with 11 bases separating them. CDR3 loop: CASSEGQARPLHF. CDR3 in DNA: TGTGCCAGCAGTGAAGGTCAGGCCCGGCCCCTCCACTTT.

This chain uses TRBV5-4 with TRBJ2-1; 9 bases line up with TRBD1. The CDR3 is 18 amino acids. The germline V gene has CDR1 SGHNT and CDR2 YYREEE (reference sequence). V lost 2 bases, J lost 1 base, and 10 bases stayed unmatched. CDR3 protein: CASSFPFKDRGSYNEQFF. The DNA of the CDR3 is TGTGCCAGCAGCTTTCCGTTCAAGGACAGGGGATCCTACAATGAGCAGTTCTTC.

The V and J genes are TRBV6-5 and TRBJ2-7; 9 bases align to TRBD1. With 4 bases clipped from V and 3 bases from J, the junction kept 4 bases outside the gene matches. The CDR3 has 14 amino acids. Germline V gene data show CDR1 as MNHEY and CDR2 as SVGAGI. The CDR3 here is CASSLQGQGYEQYF. The CDR3 DNA follows: TGTGCCAGCAGTTTACAGGGACAGGGCTACGAGCAGTACTTC.

V usage is TRBV20-1 and J usage is TRBJ2-1, with 11 nucleotides matching TRBD1. V shed 5 bases and J 0 bases; nucleotides not matched to a gene: 6. The CDR3 runs to 16 residues. Germline V lookup: CDR1 DFQATT, CDR2 SNEGSKA (reference sequence). The CDR3 loop is CSAEPGQGGSYNEQFF. The CDR3 DNA reads TGCAGTGCTGAACCGGGACAGGGGGGCTCCTACAATGAGCAGTTCTTC.

At least ten counts were recorded for this clonotype. The chain uses TRBV20-1 and TRBJ2-1; 8 nucleotides agree with TRBD2. The CDR3 extends over 16 amino acids. The junction had 19 bases not matched to a gene; V was cut back by 6 bases and J by 9 bases. Germline CDR1 and CDR2: DFQATT and SNEGSKA (reference sequence). Here the CDR3 reads CSALRAGVLAVGEQFF. CDR3 DNA: TGCAGTGCCCTAAGAGCGGGGGTCCTCGCAGTTGGTGAGCAGTTCTTC.

This chain links TRBV11-2 with TRBJ2-7; D is ambiguous. V dropped 3 bases and J dropped 5 bases, with 11 bases sitting between them. This CDR3 is 13 amino acids long. Germline V CDR1 and CDR2: SGHAT, FQNNGV. CDR3: CASSFKASDEQYF. The CDR3 DNA follows: TGTGCCAGCAGCTTCAAGGCTTCAGACGAGCAGTACTTC. Using reference TRBV11-2 and TRBJ2-7 for the parts outside the CDR3, the full variable domain is EAGVAQSPRYKIIEKRQSVAFWCNPISGHATLYWYQQILGQGPKLLIQFQNNGVVDDSQLPKDRFSAERLKGVDSTLKIQPAKLEDSAVYLCASSFKASDEQYFGPGTRLTVT.

V usage is TRBV7-9 and J usage is TRBJ2-3; a possible D gene is TRBD1 (6 bases). Germline CDR1 and CDR2: SEHNR and FQNEAQ (reference sequence). The V and J ends lost 8 bases and 6 bases respectively, with 12 bases between them. CDR3 length equals 12 residues. CDR3 sequence (DNA): TGTGCCAGCTCAAAGGGGGTCGATACGCAGTATTTT. Translation: CASSKGVDTQYF.

This clonotype has a handful of counts. The chain uses TRBV7-6 and TRBJ2-5; D is ambiguous. V shed 8 bases and J shed 5 bases, with 15 bases lying between them. The CDR3 is made up of 13 amino acids. The germline V gene has CDR1 SGHVS and CDR2 FNYEAQ. CDR3 sequence (DNA): TGTGCCAGCTCACCAACAGAGTTGGAGACCCAGTACTTC. As protein: CASSPTELETQYF. The variable domain in full, with the rest retrieved from reference TRBV7-6 and TRBJ2-5, is GAGVSQSPRYKVTKRGQDVALRCDPISGHVSLYWYRQALGQGPEFLTYFNYEAQQDKSGLPNDRFSAERPEGSISTLTIQRTEQRDSAMYRCASSPTELETQYFGPGTRLLVL.

This clonotype was picked up many times. The chain joins TRBV3-1 to TRBJ1-2, with D possibly matching TRBD1 (6 bases). Germline lookup yields CDR1 LGHDT and CDR2 YNNKEL (reference sequence). V was pared by 0 bases and J by 4 bases, with 12 bases between. The CDR3 has 15 amino acids. Here the CDR3 reads CASSQDWQGSYGYTF. The CDR3 DNA is TGTGCCAGCAGCCAAGATTGGCAGGGGAGCTATGGCTACACCTTC. The full variable domain, with the rest looked up from reference TRBV3-1 and TRBJ1-2, is DTAVSQTPKYLVTQMGNDKSIKCEQNLGHDTMYWYKQDSKKFLKIMFSYNNKELIINETVPNRFSPKSPDKAHLNLHINSLELGDSAVYFCASSQDWQGSYGYTFGSGTRLTVV.

J is TRBJ2-7 and V is TRBV5-5, with no clear D. Per the germline V gene, CDR1 is SGHKS and CDR2 is YYEKEE (reference sequence). This CDR3 contains 16 residues. V lost 2 bases and J lost 0, with 15 bases in between. The CDR3, as DNA: TGTGCCAGCAGCTTAACCCCCGGCAGTAGCTCCTACGAGCAGTACTTC. Translated, it gives CASSLTPGSSSYEQYF. Combining the CDR3 with reference TRBV5-5 and TRBJ2-7 gives the whole variable domain DAGVTQSPTHLIKTRGQQVTLRCSPISGHKSVSWYQQVLGQGPQFIFQYYEKEERGRGNFPDRFSARQFPNYSSELNVNALLLGDSALYLCASSLTPGSSSYEQYFGPGTRLTVT.

CDR3 DNA sequence: TGTGCCAGCAGCTTATCCTTAGGGGGCGGTGAGCAGTTCTTC. Its translation is CASSLSLGGGEQFF. The chain links TRBV7-6 to TRBJ2-1, with 7 bases lining up with TRBD1. The CDR3 is 14 residues long. With 2 bases clipped from V and 9 bases from J, the junction kept 7 bases outside the gene matches. CDR1 SGHVS and CDR2 FNYEAQ come from the germline V gene.

The chain has TRBV20-1 and TRBJ1-2; 9 nucleotides line up with TRBD1. Germline V lookup: CDR1 DFQATT, CDR2 SNEGSKA (reference sequence). After removal of 6 bases from V and 2 bases from J, the junction contained 4 bases not matched to a gene. CDR3 length: 13 amino acids. The CDR3 DNA is TGCAGTGCCCAAGACAGGGGGAACTATGGCTACACCTTC. Translating gives CSAQDRGNYGYTF.

This clonotype occurred once. The J gene is TRBJ2-7, the V gene TRBV2, with 9 bases fitting TRBD2. CDR3 length: 14 amino acids. Germline-derived CDR1 and CDR2 are SNHLY and FYNNEI. J was trimmed by 6 bases and V by 3 bases; bases with no gene match: 6. The chain's CDR3 is CASSELAGVSEQYF. CDR3 DNA: TGTGCCAGCAGTGAGTTAGCGGGAGTAAGCGAGCAGTACTTC. The variable domain in full, with the rest retrieved from reference TRBV2 and TRBJ2-7, is EPEVTQTPSHQVTQMGQEVILRCVPISNHLYFYWYRQILGQKVEFLVSFYNNEISEKSEIFDDQFSVERPDGSNFTLKIRSTKLEDSAMYFCASSELAGVSEQYFGPGTRLTVT.

The rearrangement uses TRBV7-9 and TRBJ1-5; weak D call: TRBD1 (5 bases). From germline, CDR1 is SEHNR and CDR2 FQNEAQ (reference sequence). V was pared by 5 bases and J by 6 bases, with 11 bases between. This CDR3 comprises 13 residues. In DNA, the CDR3 is TGTGCCAGCAGCCTCTCAGGGACTCAGCCCCAGCATTTT. The encoded protein is CASSLSGTQPQHF.

V and J are TRBV4-1 and TRBJ1-2; no reliable D call. This CDR3 region has 13 residues. Germline-derived CDR1 and CDR2 are MGHRA and YSYEKL. V shed 7 bases and J shed 6 bases, with 15 bases lying between them. CDR3 amino acids: CASTAFGPNGYTF. The CDR3 DNA is TGCGCCAGCACCGCCTTTGGGCCCAATGGCTACACCTTC.

Comments on this clonotype: Just one base apart from a much larger clone, this may be a read error. The rearrangement uses TRBV2 and TRBJ2-7, with 11 bases lining up with TRBD1. J lost 7 bases, V lost 11 bases, and 19 bases had no gene match. Germline CDR1 reads SNHLY; CDR2 reads FYNNEI. The CDR3 is 16 residues long. DNA of the CDR3: TGTGCCGGCCTTCTCAACCCCGGACAGGGGGCGCCGGAGCAGTACTTC. Amino acid sequence: CAGLLNPGQGAPEQYF.

CDR3 sequence reads: CSASQGRYEQYF. CDR3 DNA sequence: TGCAGTGCTTCACAGGGGAGGTACGAGCAGTACTTC. The V gene is TRBV20-1, the J gene TRBJ2-7, with D possibly being TRBD1 (7 bases). Trimming removed 5 bases from V and 4 bases from J, with 12 bases in between. This CDR3 spans 12 amino acids. The germline CDR1 and CDR2 sequences are DFQATT and SNEGSKA (reference sequence).

V and J are TRBV2 and TRBJ2-7; the match to TRBD1 covers 10 bases. The CDR3 runs to 13 residues. Germline values: CDR1 SNHLY, CDR2 FYNNEI. Unmatched junction bases numbered 5, after V lost 5 bases and J lost 7 bases. The DNA of the CDR3 is TGTGCCAGCAGTCGACAGGGGGCGAGGGAGCAGTACTTC. As protein: CASSRQGAREQYF.

This clonotype was detected many times. The chain has TRBV3-1 and TRBJ2-3; TRBD2 aligns across 7 bases. Germline-derived CDR1 and CDR2 are LGHDT and YNNKEL (reference sequence). V gave up 4 bases and J gave up 4 bases; unmatched junction bases: 8. The CDR3 has 15 residues. CDR3 amino acids: CASSPSGGLADTQYF. The CDR3 DNA is TGTGCCAGCAGCCCCTCAGGCGGACTAGCAGATACGCAGTATTTT.

This clonotype was detected ten times or more. The rearrangement uses TRBV24-1 and TRBJ2-7; the D gene is possibly TRBD1 (6 bases). There are 13 residues in the CDR3. Germline V gene lookup returns CDR1 KGHDR and CDR2 SFDVKD. Deletions cut 10 bases from V and 7 bases from J, with 19 bases between. CDR3 nucleotides: TGTGCCACTTCAGCCCTGGGGGCGACTGAGCAGTACTTC. Amino acids: CATSALGATEQYF.

This clonotype was detected ten times or more. The chain employs TRBV29-1 and TRBJ2-7, with D perhaps TRBD2 (6 bases). Trimming left V 6 bases short and J 0 bases short, with 9 bases between. In germline, CDR1 is SQVTM, CDR2 ANQGSEA. The CDR3 covers 12 residues. CDR3 loop: CSVGDFSYEQYF. In DNA form, the CDR3 reads TGCAGCGTCGGGGACTTCTCCTACGAGCAGTACTTC.

Ten or more counts support this clonotype. V usage is TRBV29-1 and J usage is TRBJ2-1; D perhaps matches TRBD2 (6 bases). Germline values: CDR1 SQVTM, CDR2 ANQGSEA. The CDR3 is made up of 15 amino acids. The V end was cut by 0 bases, the J end by 5 bases, with 14 bases between. The CDR3 region is CSVEDLAFYDNEQFF. The CDR3 DNA reads as TGCAGCGTTGAAGATCTAGCGTTCTATGACAATGAGCAGTTCTTC.

The table lists this clonotype with a few counts. The V gene is TRBV10-2, the J gene TRBJ1-5; 11 nucleotides match TRBD1. Trimming removed 7 bases from V and 0 bases from J; junction bases left unmatched: 5. The CDR3 is 16 amino acids. CDR1 WSHSY and CDR2 SAAADI come from the germline V gene. The CDR3 protein is CASNAGTGGSNQPQHF. The CDR3 DNA reads as TGCGCCAGCAACGCCGGGACAGGGGGTAGCAATCAGCCCCAGCATTTT.

This clonotype occurred many times. V and J are TRBV2 and TRBJ2-2, with 7 bases aligning to TRBD2. The CDR3 has 18 amino acids. Germline V gives CDR1 SNHLY, CDR2 FYNNEI. V trimming: 0 bases; J trimming: 1 base; junction bases outside the gene matches: 8. The DNA of the CDR3 is TGTGCCAGCAGTGAAGCGCTTTGGGGGGGGATGAACACCGGGGAGCTGTTTTTT. Amino acids: CASSEALWGGMNTGELFF. Looking up the rest from reference TRBV2 and TRBJ2-2 gives the full variable domain: EPEVTQTPSHQVTQMGQEVILRCVPISNHLYFYWYRQILGQKVEFLVSFYNNEISEKSEIFDDQFSVERPDGSNFTLKIRSTKLEDSAMYFCASSEALWGGMNTGELFFGEGSRLTVL.